The 2 T cell receptor beta chains given below trace back to one sample, sequenced in a study of OX40 agonist ivuxolimab in advanced cancers. Sequencing used immunoSEQ multiplex PCR; TCRdb keeps in-frame clones, though not all of them. Seen here are tens of thousands of clones, less than 90% observed once, and the top ten hold 0.85%. The sequencing used CD4+ or CD8+ T cells sorted from blood, collected in a trial of the OX40 agonist ivuxolimab. These receptors all come from an adult with an advanced solid tumor such as melanoma, head and neck, liver or kidney cancer.

This clone was found once. The chain joins TRBV11-2 to TRBJ2-5; TRBD2 matches 8 bases. The CDR3 extends over 15 amino acids. J lost 1 base, V lost 5 bases, and 6 bases had no gene match. The V gene's germline CDR1 is SGHAT and CDR2 FQNNGV. The CDR3 bases are TGTGCCAGCAGCGACCAGCGGGGGTTCCAAGAGACCCAGTACTTC. This sequence encodes CASSDQRGFQETQYF. Full variable domain (rest looked up from reference TRBV11-2 and TRBJ2-5): EAGVAQSPRYKIIEKRQSVAFWCNPISGHATLYWYQQILGQGPKLLIQFQNNGVVDDSQLPKDRFSAERLKGVDSTLKIQPAKLEDSAVYLCASSDQRGFQETQYFGPGTRLLVL.

V and J are TRBV19 and TRBJ1-5; D may be TRBD1 (5 bases). The CDR3 is 13 residues long. Germline CDR1 LNHDA, CDR2 SQIVND (reference sequence). The V end was cut by 4 bases, the J end by 4 bases, with 8 bases between. For the CDR3, the DNA is TGTGCCAGTAGTACAGGGAGGAATCAGCCCCAGCATTTT. Encoded protein: CASSTGRNQPQHF.